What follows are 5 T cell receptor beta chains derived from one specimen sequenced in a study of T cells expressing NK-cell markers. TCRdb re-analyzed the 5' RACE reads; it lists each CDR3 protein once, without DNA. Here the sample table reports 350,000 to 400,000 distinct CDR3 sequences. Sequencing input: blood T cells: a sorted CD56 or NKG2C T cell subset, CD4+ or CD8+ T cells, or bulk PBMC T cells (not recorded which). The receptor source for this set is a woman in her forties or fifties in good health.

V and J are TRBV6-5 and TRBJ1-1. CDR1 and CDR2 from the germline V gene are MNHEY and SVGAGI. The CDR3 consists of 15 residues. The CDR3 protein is CASSYSLSGNTEAFF.

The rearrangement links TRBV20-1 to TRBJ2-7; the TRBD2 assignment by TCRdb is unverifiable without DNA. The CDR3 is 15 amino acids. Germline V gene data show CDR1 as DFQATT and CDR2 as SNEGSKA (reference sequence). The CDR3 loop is CSANPPSGRQNEQYF.

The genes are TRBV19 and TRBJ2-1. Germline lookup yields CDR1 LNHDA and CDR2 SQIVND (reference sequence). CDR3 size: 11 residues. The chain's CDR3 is CASRDYNEQFF.

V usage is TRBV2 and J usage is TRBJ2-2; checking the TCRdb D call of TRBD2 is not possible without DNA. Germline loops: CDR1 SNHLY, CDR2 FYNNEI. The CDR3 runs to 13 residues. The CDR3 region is CAIGLSWSGELFF.

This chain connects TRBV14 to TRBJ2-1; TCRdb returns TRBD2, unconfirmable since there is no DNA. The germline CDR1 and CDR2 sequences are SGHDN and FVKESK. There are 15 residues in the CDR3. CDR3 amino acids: CASSQVFGGRIEQFF. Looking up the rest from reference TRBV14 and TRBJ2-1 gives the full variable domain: EAGVTQFPSHSVIEKGQTVTLRCDPISGHDNLYWYRRVMGKEIKFLLHFVKESKQDESGMPNNRFLAERTGGTYSTLKVQPAELEDSGVYFCASSQVFGGRIEQFFGPGTRLTVL.